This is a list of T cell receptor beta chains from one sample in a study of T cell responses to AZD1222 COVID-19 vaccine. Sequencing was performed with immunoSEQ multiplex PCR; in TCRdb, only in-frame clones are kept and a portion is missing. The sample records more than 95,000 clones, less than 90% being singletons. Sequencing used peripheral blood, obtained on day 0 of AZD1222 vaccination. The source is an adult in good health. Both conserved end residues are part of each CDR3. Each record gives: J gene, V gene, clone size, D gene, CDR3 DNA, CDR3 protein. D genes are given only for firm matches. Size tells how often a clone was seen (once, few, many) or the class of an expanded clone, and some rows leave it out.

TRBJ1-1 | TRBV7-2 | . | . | TGTGCCAGCAGCTTACAGCCGGGGTCGAACACTGAAGCTTTCTTT | CASSLQPGSNTEAFF
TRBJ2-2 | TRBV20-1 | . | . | TGCAGTGCTAGTTCCCAGACCTCTTCCGGGGAGCTGTTTTTT | CSASSQTSSGELFF
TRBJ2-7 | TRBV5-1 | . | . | TGCGCCAGCAGCTTGGGTGGCGAGCAGTACTTC | CASSLGGEQYF
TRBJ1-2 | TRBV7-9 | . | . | TGTGCCAGCAGCTCGACAGTCTATGGCTACACCTTC | CASSSTVYGYTF
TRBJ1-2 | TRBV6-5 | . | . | TGTGCCAGCAGTAGGGTAGGGGGCTATGGCTACACCTTC | CASSRVGGYGYTF
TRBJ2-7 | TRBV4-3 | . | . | TGCGCCAGCAGCCAAGGGTTGGGCCTCGAGCAGTACTTC | CASSQGLGLEQYF
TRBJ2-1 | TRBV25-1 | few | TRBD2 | TGTGCCAGCAGTGAATTCAGCGGGAGGGAGCAGTTCTTC | CASSEFSGREQFF
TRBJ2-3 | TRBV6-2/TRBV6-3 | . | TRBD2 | TGTGCCAGCAGTTATGAGGCGGGAGCAGGAGATACGCAGTATTTT | CASSYEAGAGDTQYF
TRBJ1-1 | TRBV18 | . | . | TGTGCCAGCTCTTGGACAGACACTGAAGCTTTCTTT | CASSWTDTEAFF
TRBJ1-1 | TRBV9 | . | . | TGTGCCAGCAGCCCAAACGAGGGGACAATGCAGTTT | CASSPNEGTMQF
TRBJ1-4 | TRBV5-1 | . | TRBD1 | TGCGCCAGCAGCACCCGCGGGGACAGGGGAAGCGAAAAACTGTTTTTT | CASSTRGDRGSEKLFF